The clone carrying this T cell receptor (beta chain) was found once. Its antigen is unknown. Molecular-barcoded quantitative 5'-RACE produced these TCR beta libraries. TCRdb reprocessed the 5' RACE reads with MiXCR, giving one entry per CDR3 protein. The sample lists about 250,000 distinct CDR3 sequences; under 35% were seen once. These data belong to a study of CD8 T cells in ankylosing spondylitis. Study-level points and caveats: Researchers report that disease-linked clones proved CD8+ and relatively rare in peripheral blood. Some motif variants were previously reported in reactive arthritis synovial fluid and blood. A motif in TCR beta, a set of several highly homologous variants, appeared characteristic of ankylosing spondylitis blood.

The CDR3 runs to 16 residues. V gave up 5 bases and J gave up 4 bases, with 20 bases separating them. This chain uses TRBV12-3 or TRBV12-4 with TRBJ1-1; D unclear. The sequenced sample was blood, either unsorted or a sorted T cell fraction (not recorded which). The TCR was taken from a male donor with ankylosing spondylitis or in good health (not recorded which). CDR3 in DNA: TGTGCCAGCAGTCAGTCCCTCCAAGGTCGCAGCACTGAAGCTTTCTTT. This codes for CASSQSLQGRSTEAFF.